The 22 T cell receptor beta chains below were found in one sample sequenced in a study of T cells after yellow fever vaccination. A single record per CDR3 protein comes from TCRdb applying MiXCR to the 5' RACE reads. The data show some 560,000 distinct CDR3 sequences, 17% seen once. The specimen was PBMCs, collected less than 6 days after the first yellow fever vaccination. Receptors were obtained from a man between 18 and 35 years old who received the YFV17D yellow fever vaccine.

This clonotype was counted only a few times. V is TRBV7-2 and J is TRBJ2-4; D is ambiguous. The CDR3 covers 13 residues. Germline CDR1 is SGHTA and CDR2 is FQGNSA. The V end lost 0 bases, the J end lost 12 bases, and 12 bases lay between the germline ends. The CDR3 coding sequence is TGTGCCAGCAGCTTAGCGTCGGTAAGGGATCAGTACTTC. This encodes CASSLASVRDQYF.

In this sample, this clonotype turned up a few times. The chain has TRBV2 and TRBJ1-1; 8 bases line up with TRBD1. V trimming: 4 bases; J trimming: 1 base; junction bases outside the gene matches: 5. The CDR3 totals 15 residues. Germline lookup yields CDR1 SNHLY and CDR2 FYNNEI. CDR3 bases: TGTGCCAGCAGTGCACGACAGGGGCGGAACACTGAAGCTTTCTTT. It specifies CASSARQGRNTEAFF.

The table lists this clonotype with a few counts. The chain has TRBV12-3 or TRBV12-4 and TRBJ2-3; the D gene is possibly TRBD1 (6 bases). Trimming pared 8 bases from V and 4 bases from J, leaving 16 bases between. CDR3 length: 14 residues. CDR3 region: CASAREGEADTQYF. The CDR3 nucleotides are TGTGCCAGCGCACGAGAGGGGGAAGCAGATACGCAGTATTTT.

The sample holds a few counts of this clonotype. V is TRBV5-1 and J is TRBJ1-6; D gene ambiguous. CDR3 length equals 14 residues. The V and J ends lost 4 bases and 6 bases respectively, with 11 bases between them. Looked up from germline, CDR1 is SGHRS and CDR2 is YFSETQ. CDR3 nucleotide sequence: TGCGCCAGCAGCATTGAGGGTCCTAATTCACCCCTCCACTTT. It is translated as CASSIEGPNSPLHF.

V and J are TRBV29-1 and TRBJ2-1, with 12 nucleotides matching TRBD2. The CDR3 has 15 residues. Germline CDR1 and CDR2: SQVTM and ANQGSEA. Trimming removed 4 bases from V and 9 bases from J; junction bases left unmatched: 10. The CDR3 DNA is TGCAGCGTTGGGAGAGGGACTAGCGGGTATCCTGAGCAGTTCTTC. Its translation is CSVGRGTSGYPEQFF.

The CDR3 DNA sequence: TGTGCCAGCAGACCACCCCTAGCGGGGGCATACAATGAGCAGTTCTTC. Translating it yields CASRPPLAGAYNEQFF. This rearrangement joins TRBV7-9 to TRBJ2-1, with TRBD2 identical over 10 bases. Germline CDR1 and CDR2: SEHNR and FQNEAQ (reference sequence). V was pared by 6 bases and J by 4 bases, with 9 bases of the junction left unmatched. This CDR3 contains 16 residues.

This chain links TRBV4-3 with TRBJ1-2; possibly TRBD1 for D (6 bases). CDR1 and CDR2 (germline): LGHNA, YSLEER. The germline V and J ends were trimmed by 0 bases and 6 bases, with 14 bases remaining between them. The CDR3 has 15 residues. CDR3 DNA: TGCGCCAGCAGCCAAGAAGGGGGGGCCATCGATGGCTACACCTTC. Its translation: CASSQEGGAIDGYTF.

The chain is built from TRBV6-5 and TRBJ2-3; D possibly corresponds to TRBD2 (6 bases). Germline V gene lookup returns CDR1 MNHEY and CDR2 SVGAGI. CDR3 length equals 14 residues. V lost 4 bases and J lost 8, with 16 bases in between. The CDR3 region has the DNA TGTGCCAGCAGTTCCTACCGGGAGCGGCCTACGCAGTATTTT. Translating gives CASSSYRERPTQYF.

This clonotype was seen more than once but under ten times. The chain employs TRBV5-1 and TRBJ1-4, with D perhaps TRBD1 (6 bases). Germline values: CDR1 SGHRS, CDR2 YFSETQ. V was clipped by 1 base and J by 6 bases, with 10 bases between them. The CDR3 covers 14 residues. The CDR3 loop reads CASSLQGMDEKLFF. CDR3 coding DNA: TGCGCCAGCAGCTTGCAGGGGATGGATGAAAAACTGTTTTTT.

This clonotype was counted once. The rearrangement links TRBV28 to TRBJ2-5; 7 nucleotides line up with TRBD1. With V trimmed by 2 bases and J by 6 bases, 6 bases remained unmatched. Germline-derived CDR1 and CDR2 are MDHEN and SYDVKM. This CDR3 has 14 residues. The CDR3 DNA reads TGTGCCAGCAGTTTACCCACAGGGGTTAAGACCCAGTACTTC. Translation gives CASSLPTGVKTQYF.

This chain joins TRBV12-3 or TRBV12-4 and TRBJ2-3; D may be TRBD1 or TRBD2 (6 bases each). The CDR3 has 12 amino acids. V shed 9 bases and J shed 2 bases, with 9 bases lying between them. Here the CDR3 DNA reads TGTGCCAGTGGGGGGCTCACAGATACGCAGTATTTT. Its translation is CASGGLTDTQYF.

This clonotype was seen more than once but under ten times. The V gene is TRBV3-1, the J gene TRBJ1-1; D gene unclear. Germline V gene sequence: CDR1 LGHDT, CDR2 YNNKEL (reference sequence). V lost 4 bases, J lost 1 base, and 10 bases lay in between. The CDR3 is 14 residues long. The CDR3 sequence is CASSPVHKNTEAFF. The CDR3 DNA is TGTGCCAGCAGCCCGGTTCACAAGAACACTGAAGCTTTCTTT.

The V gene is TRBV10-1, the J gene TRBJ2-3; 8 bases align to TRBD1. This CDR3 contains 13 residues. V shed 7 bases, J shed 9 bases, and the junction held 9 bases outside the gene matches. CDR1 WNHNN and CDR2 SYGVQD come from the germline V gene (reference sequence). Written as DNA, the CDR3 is TGCGCCAGCAAGGGGACAGGCCCAGCCACGCAGTATTTT. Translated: CASKGTGPATQYF.

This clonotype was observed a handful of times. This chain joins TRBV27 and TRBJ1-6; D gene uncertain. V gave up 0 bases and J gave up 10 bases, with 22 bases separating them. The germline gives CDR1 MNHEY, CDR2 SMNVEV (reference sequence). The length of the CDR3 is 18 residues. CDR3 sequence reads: CASSLSTVGPLMGSPLHF. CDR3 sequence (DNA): TGTGCCAGCAGTTTATCCACAGTGGGCCCTCTTATGGGGTCACCCCTCCACTTT.

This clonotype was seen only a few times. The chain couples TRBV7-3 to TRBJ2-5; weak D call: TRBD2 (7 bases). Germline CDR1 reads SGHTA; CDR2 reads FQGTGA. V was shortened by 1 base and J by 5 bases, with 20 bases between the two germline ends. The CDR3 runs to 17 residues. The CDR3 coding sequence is TGTGCCAGCAGCTTAAGGGGGGGGGCTAGCAGTTCGGAGACCCAGTACTTC. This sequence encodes CASSLRGGASSSETQYF.

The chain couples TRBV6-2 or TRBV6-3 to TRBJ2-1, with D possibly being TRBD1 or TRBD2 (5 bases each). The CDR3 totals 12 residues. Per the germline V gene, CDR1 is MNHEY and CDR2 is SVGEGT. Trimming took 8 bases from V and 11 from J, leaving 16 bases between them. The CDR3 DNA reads TGTGCCAGCGGAAAGGGACGGCGGCAGCAGTTCTTC. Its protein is CASGKGRRQQFF.

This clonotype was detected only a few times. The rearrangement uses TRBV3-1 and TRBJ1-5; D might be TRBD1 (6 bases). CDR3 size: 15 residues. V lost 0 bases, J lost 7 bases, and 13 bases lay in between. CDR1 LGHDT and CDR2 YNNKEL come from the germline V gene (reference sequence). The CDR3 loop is CASSQDPGEGQPQHF. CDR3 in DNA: TGTGCCAGCAGCCAAGATCCAGGGGAGGGCCAGCCCCAGCATTTT.

CDR3 coding DNA: TGTGCCAGCAGCCCCGGGGACTACGGGACCCAGCATTTT. It translates to CASSPGDYGTQHF. The chain recombines TRBV7-2 with TRBJ1-5; D possibly corresponds to TRBD1 (5 bases). Trimming took 5 bases from V and 11 from J, leaving 16 bases between them. The CDR3 has 13 residues. Germline CDR1 is SGHTA and CDR2 is FQGNSA.

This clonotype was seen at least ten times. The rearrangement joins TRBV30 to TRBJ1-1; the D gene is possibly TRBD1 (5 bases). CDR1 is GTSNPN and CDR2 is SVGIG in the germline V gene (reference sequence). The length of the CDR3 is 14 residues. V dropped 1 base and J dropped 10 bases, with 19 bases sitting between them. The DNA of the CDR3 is TGTGCCTGGAGTGGTCCTCCTAACAGGATTGGAGCTTTCTTT. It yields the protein CAWSGPPNRIGAFF.

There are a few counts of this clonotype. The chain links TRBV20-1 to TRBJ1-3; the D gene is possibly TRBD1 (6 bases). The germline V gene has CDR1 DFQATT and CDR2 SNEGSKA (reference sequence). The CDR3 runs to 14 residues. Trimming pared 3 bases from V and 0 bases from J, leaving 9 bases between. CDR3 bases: TGCAGTGCTAGGGACAGCCGCTCTGGAAACACCATATATTTT. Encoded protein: CSARDSRSGNTIYF.

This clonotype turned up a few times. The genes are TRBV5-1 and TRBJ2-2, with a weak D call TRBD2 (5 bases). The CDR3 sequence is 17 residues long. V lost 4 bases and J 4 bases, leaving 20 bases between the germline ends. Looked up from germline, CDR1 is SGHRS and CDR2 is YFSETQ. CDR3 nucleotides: TGCGCCAGCAGCCCTCGTCCGGGATTTAGTACCACCGGGGAGCTGTTTTTT. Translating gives CASSPRPGFSTTGELFF.

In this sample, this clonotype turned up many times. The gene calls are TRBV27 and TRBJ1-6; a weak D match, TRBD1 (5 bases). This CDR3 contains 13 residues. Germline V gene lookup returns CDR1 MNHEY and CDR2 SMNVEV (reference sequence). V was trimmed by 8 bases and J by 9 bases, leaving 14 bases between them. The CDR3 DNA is TGTGCCAGCTGGCGGGGGGGGGGTTCACCCCTCCACTTT. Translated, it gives CASWRGGGSPLHF.